This T cell receptor beta chain was recovered during a study of T cell responses to AZD1222 COVID-19 vaccine. Trimming stripped 6 bases from V and 4 bases from J, with 8 bases between. In germline, CDR1 is MNHEY, CDR2 SVGEGT. This CDR3 has 12 amino acids. Study-level results: Donors were largely white British and mainly female; clonal diversity was possibly underestimated. Two AZD1222 doses significantly raised spike-specific TCR breadth and depth over controls.

As to this clone: What it binds is unknown.

Clones were sequenced by immunoSEQ multiplex PCR, and TCRdb holds only the in-frame ones, with some missing. The sample yields approximately 140,000 clones, less than 95% seen once. The sequence was collected from an adult in good health. The material sequenced was peripheral blood, taken on day 0 of AZD1222 vaccination. The chain combines TRBV6-2 or TRBV6-3 with TRBJ2-3; D may correspond to TRBD1 or TRBD2 (5 bases each). The CDR3 region is CASSLGADTQYF. Here the CDR3 DNA reads TGTGCCAGCAGCCTGGGGGCAGATACGCAGTATTTT.